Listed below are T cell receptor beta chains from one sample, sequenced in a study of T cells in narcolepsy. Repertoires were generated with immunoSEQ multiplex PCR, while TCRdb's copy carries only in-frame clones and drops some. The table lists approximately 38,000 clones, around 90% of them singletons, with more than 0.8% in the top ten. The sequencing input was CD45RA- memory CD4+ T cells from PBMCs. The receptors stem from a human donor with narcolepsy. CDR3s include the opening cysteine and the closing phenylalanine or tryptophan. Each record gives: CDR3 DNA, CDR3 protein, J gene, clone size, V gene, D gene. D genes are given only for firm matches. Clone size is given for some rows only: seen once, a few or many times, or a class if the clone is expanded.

CDR3nt: TGTGCCAGCTCACCAAATTCCGGGGGCGTGGAGACCCAGTACTTC
CDR3aa: CASSPNSGGVETQYF
j_gene: TRBJ2-5
abundance: NA
v_gene: TRBV18
d_gene: NA

CDR3nt: TGTGCCAGTAGTATAGTCGATAGGGAGACCCAGTACTTC
CDR3aa: CASSIVDRETQYF
j_gene: TRBJ2-5
abundance: NA
v_gene: TRBV19
d_gene: NA

CDR3nt: TGTGCCAGCAGGAATGTCGAATCACCAAATTCACCCCTCCACTTT
CDR3aa: CASRNVESPNSPLHF
j_gene: TRBJ1-6
abundance: once
v_gene: TRBV2
d_gene: NA

CDR3nt: TGTGCCAGCACCCTTAAAGGCAGGGGAGTTGGAAACACCATATATTTT
CDR3aa: CASTLKGRGVGNTIYF
j_gene: TRBJ1-3
abundance: NA
v_gene: TRBV5-5
d_gene: NA

CDR3nt: TGTGCCAGCAGCTCCATCAGCGGGAGATACAATGAGCAGTTCTTC
CDR3aa: CASSSISGRYNEQFF
j_gene: TRBJ2-1
abundance: NA
v_gene: TRBV9
d_gene: TRBD2

CDR3nt: TGTGCCAGCTCACAACTCAGGGGGAAACCCTCCTACGAGCAGTACTTC
CDR3aa: CASSQLRGKPSYEQYF
j_gene: TRBJ2-7
abundance: NA
v_gene: TRBV18
d_gene: TRBD1

CDR3nt: TGTGCCAGCAGTTCAGATAGGGCAGGTAATAAGCCCCAGCATTTT
CDR3aa: CASSSDRAGNKPQHF
j_gene: TRBJ1-5
abundance: NA
v_gene: TRBV28
d_gene: NA

CDR3nt: TGTGCTAGCAGCTTAAACTCCGGGGCTCAAGAGACCCAGTACTTC
CDR3aa: CASSLNSGAQETQYF
j_gene: TRBJ2-5
abundance: NA
v_gene: TRBV7-7
d_gene: NA

CDR3nt: TGCGCCAGCAGCCAACCTGCAGGGGAAGCTTTCTTT
CDR3aa: CASSQPAGEAFF
j_gene: TRBJ1-1
abundance: NA
v_gene: TRBV4-3
d_gene: NA

CDR3nt: TGCGCCAGCAGCTTGGGGACTAGCGGTATCTACAATGAGCAGTTCTTC
CDR3aa: CASSLGTSGIYNEQFF
j_gene: TRBJ2-1
abundance: NA
v_gene: TRBV5-1
d_gene: TRBD2

CDR3nt: TGTGCCAGCTCACCGTCGGCGGCCTACGAGCAGTACTTC
CDR3aa: CASSPSAAYEQYF
j_gene: TRBJ2-7
abundance: NA
v_gene: TRBV18
d_gene: NA

CDR3nt: TGTGCCAGCAGTGAAGAGGGGGGTCGGGGAATGGTGACCCAGTACTTC
CDR3aa: CASSEEGGRGMVTQYF
j_gene: TRBJ2-5
abundance: NA
v_gene: TRBV2
d_gene: NA

CDR3nt: TGTGCCAGCAGCCGCGTCCGGGACATGGGTAGGCAGTACTTC
CDR3aa: CASSRVRDMGRQYF
j_gene: TRBJ2-7
abundance: NA
v_gene: TRBV28
d_gene: NA

CDR3nt: TGTGCCAGCAGTGGGTTGCAAACCGGCAGGAACACTGAAGCTTTCTTT
CDR3aa: CASSGLQTGRNTEAFF
j_gene: TRBJ1-1
abundance: NA
v_gene: TRBV6-1
d_gene: NA

CDR3nt: TGCAGTGGGAGCGGAGAAAACATTCAGTACTTC
CDR3aa: CSGSGENIQYF
j_gene: TRBJ2-4
abundance: NA
v_gene: TRBV20-1
d_gene: NA

CDR3nt: TGTGCCAGCAGTTTATCGGGGCATGGCTACACCTTC
CDR3aa: CASSLSGHGYTF
j_gene: TRBJ1-2
abundance: NA
v_gene: TRBV28
d_gene: NA

CDR3nt: TGTGCCAGTAGTAGATCCGGAACAGCAACTAATGAAAAACTGTTTTTT
CDR3aa: CASSRSGTATNEKLFF
j_gene: TRBJ1-4
abundance: NA
v_gene: TRBV19
d_gene: NA

CDR3nt: TGTGCCAGCAGCCCAGGGTCCCAAGCCTGGGAGACCCAGTACTTC
CDR3aa: CASSPGSQAWETQYF
j_gene: TRBJ2-5
abundance: NA
v_gene: TRBV7-9
d_gene: NA

CDR3nt: TGTGCCAGCACCGAGCAACTTACGCAGTATTTT
CDR3aa: CASTEQLTQYF
j_gene: TRBJ2-3
abundance: NA
v_gene: TRBV6-1
d_gene: NA

CDR3nt: TGTGCCAGCAAAGGACTAGCGGGATTAAGCTCCTACAATGAGCAGTTCTTC
CDR3aa: CASKGLAGLSSYNEQFF
j_gene: TRBJ2-1
abundance: NA
v_gene: TRBV2
d_gene: TRBD2

CDR3nt: TGTGCCAGCAGCTCCGGTGGAACAGGGGGGTTTGAAAAACTGTTTTTT
CDR3aa: CASSSGGTGGFEKLFF
j_gene: TRBJ1-4
abundance: NA
v_gene: TRBV7-2
d_gene: TRBD1

CDR3nt: TGTGCCAGCAGTCCACCGGGACAGGGCTCCTACGAGCAGTACTTC
CDR3aa: CASSPPGQGSYEQYF
j_gene: TRBJ2-7
abundance: NA
v_gene: TRBV28
d_gene: TRBD1

CDR3nt: TGTGCCAGCAGCTCCCGGCTAGCGGGGCCCTGTGAGCAGTTCTTC
CDR3aa: CASSSRLAGPCEQFF
j_gene: TRBJ2-1
abundance: few
v_gene: TRBV7-3
d_gene: TRBD2

CDR3nt: TGTGCCAGCTCACCACCGAGAGGGACAGGGCTCAACCAAGAGACCCAGTACTTC
CDR3aa: CASSPPRGTGLNQETQYF
j_gene: TRBJ2-5
abundance: NA
v_gene: TRBV18
d_gene: TRBD1

CDR3nt: TGTGCCACCAGACAGGGGTTCCTGAACACTGAAGCTTTCTTT
CDR3aa: CATRQGFLNTEAFF
j_gene: TRBJ1-1
abundance: NA
v_gene: TRBV2
d_gene: TRBD1

CDR3nt: TGCGCCAGCAGGCCCGGGACTAACTTCGACGAGCAGTACTTC
CDR3aa: CASRPGTNFDEQYF
j_gene: TRBJ2-7
abundance: NA
v_gene: TRBV5-1
d_gene: TRBD2

CDR3nt: TGTGCCAGCAGTTCCACAATCTCTGGAAACACCATATATTTT
CDR3aa: CASSSTISGNTIYF
j_gene: TRBJ1-3
abundance: NA
v_gene: TRBV28
d_gene: NA

CDR3nt: TGTGCCAGTAGTATTCAGGGTAGCAATCAGCCCCAGCATTTT
CDR3aa: CASSIQGSNQPQHF
j_gene: TRBJ1-5
abundance: NA
v_gene: TRBV19
d_gene: NA

CDR3nt: TGTGCCAGTAGCGGAACTAGCGGGAGTTGGGGCGAGCAGTTCTTC
CDR3aa: CASSGTSGSWGEQFF
j_gene: TRBJ2-1
abundance: NA
v_gene: TRBV19
d_gene: TRBD2

CDR3nt: TGTGCCAGCAGAATTCTGGGTAGTATCACTGAAGCTTTCTTT
CDR3aa: CASRILGSITEAFF
j_gene: TRBJ1-1
abundance: NA
v_gene: TRBV6-1
d_gene: NA

CDR3nt: TGTGCCAGCAGGGGCTTTCGAGAAAAACTGTTTTTT
CDR3aa: CASRGFREKLFF
j_gene: TRBJ1-4
abundance: NA
v_gene: TRBV6-1
d_gene: NA

CDR3nt: TGTGCCAGCAGCTTAGTAGGGGCGGCCACAGATACGCAGTATTTT
CDR3aa: CASSLVGAATDTQYF
j_gene: TRBJ2-3
abundance: NA
v_gene: TRBV7-9
d_gene: NA

CDR3nt: TGTGCCAGCAGCTTAGATTGGGGGGGAACAGATACGCAGTATTTT
CDR3aa: CASSLDWGGTDTQYF
j_gene: TRBJ2-3
abundance: NA
v_gene: TRBV11-2
d_gene: TRBD2